The source of this T cell receptor (beta chain) is a study of identifying expanded T cells in peripheral blood. The CDR3 runs to 15 residues. Trimming removed 1 base at V and 1 base at J, with 8 bases between. Germline CDR1 SGHTA, CDR2 FQGNSA. Collection occurred without any documented infections or immune events in donors. Method: immunoSEQ multiplex PCR; TCRdb's copy keeps in-frame clones and lacks some. Of roughly 100,000 clones in the sample, approximately 88% are singletons; the top ten hold around 14%. The clonotype comes from a person aged 18-69 years in good health. Sequences were obtained from blood. The V call is TRBV7-2, the J call TRBJ1-3; D gene unclear. CDR3 DNA: TGTGCCAGCAGCTTAGACCCATGGTCTGGAAACACCATATATTTT. Its protein is CASSLDPWSGNTIYF.